One and the same sample provided the 15 T cell receptor beta chains below, sequenced in a study of post-analysis software for immune sequencing data. Prepared TCR beta cDNA libraries contained unique molecular identifiers. TCRdb recomputed calls from the PCR reads with MiXCR, one row per CDR3 protein. The sample yields 700,000 to 900,000 distinct CDR3 sequences, 40% to 55% seen once. These receptors' antigens are unknown. Study results and limitations: Roughly 5 TRBV segments, TRBV5-6, TRBV5-1 and TRBV20-1 among them, were found more frequent in patients than controls.

The sample consisted of blood. Receptors were obtained from a girl aged 5-17 years with multiple sclerosis.

V gene TRBV20-1 combines with J gene TRBJ2-5; maybe TRBD2 (6 bases). Trimming stripped 6 bases from V and 4 bases from J, with 18 bases between. CDR1 and CDR2 (germline): DFQATT, SNEGSKA (reference sequence). This CDR3 is 14 amino acids long. In DNA, the CDR3 is TGCAGTGCCCATAGCGGAGCAGGTGGAGAGACCCAGTACTTC. It encodes CSAHSGAGGETQYF.

The genes are TRBV29-1 and TRBJ2-5; no definite D call. Per germline, CDR1 SQVTM and CDR2 ANQGSEA. V lost 4 bases and J 4 bases, leaving 10 bases between the germline ends. CDR3 length equals 12 residues. CDR3 nucleotide sequence: TGCAGCGTTGCCCTCTCTTTAGAGACCCAGTACTTC. It specifies CSVALSLETQYF.

V is TRBV12-3 or TRBV12-4 and J is TRBJ2-7; a weak D match, TRBD2 (6 bases). The CDR3 has 15 residues. Trimming cost V 7 bases and J 2 bases, with 18 bases left between them. CDR3 amino acids: CASIPGSGGTYEQYF. In DNA, the CDR3 is TGTGCCAGCATACCCGGTTCCGGGGGTACCTACGAGCAGTACTTC.

The DNA for the CDR3 is TGCAGTGCTACCTCTCCGACTCCTTCGGGGAGTGAGCAGTACTTC. It is translated as CSATSPTPSGSEQYF. This chain joins TRBV20-1 and TRBJ2-5; tentatively, D is TRBD2 (5 bases). This CDR3 comprises 15 residues. From germline, CDR1 is DFQATT and CDR2 SNEGSKA (reference sequence). Deletions cut 4 bases from V and 11 bases from J, with 26 bases between.

The chain links TRBV20-1 to TRBJ2-1, with a possible D match to TRBD2 (6 bases). Germline lookup yields CDR1 DFQATT and CDR2 SNEGSKA (reference sequence). There are 17 residues in the CDR3. Between the trimmed V and J ends, which lost 6 bases and 0 bases, there was a span of 21 bases. As DNA, the CDR3 is TGCAGTGCCAGACCGGGGTGGGCGGGAAGCTCCTACAATGAGCAGTTCTTC. Translating gives CSARPGWAGSSYNEQFF.

As for this clonotype: Since the CDR3 does not end with the conserved phenylalanine or tryptophan, this likely comes from a read error. This chain joins TRBV12-5 and TRBJ2-1; D gene ambiguous. The CDR3 has 11 amino acids. V dropped 3 bases and J dropped 8 bases, with 5 bases sitting between them. The germline CDR1 and CDR2 sequences are LGHNT and FRNRAP. The CDR3 reads CASGFLHEQFV. The CDR3, as DNA: TGTGCTAGTGGTTTCCTCCATGAGCAGTTCGTC.

CDR3 loop: CASSPETSGENYNEQFF. CDR3 bases: TGTGCCAGCAGTCCTGAGACTAGCGGGGAAAACTACAATGAGCAGTTCTTC. The chain has TRBV6-6 and TRBJ2-1; TRBD2 agrees at 11 bases. V trimming: 5 bases; J trimming: 3 bases; junction bases outside the gene matches: 9. Per germline, CDR1 MNHNY and CDR2 SVGAGI (reference sequence). CDR3 length equals 17 residues.

The chain employs TRBV10-1 and TRBJ2-3, with a tentative D call TRBD2 (5 bases). Trimming took 6 bases from V and 2 from J, leaving 24 bases between them. The CDR3 contains 18 residues. Germline-derived CDR1 and CDR2 are WNHNN and SYGVQD (reference sequence). CDR3 DNA sequence: TGCGCCAGCAGCGCACACCGTCGGGATCTTTGGGACACAGATACGCAGTATTTT. Protein: CASSAHRRDLWDTDTQYF.

This clonotype was counted at least ten times. V gene TRBV20-1 combines with J gene TRBJ2-3; D perhaps matches TRBD2 (6 bases). The V end lost 6 bases, the J end lost 0 bases, and 7 bases lay between the germline ends. This CDR3 has 12 residues. From germline, CDR1 is DFQATT and CDR2 SNEGSKA (reference sequence). The CDR3 region is CSAAGSTDTQYF. In DNA form, the CDR3 reads TGCAGTGCGGCGGGAAGCACAGATACGCAGTATTTT.

This clonotype was observed a few times. The gene calls are TRBV20-1 and TRBJ2-7; no reliable D call. The CDR3 sequence is 14 residues long. The V end was cut by 5 bases, the J end by 0 bases, with 14 bases between. Per germline, CDR1 DFQATT and CDR2 SNEGSKA (reference sequence). DNA for the CDR3: TGCAGTGCTCCCAATCTACGTCTCTCCTACGAGCAGTACTTC. The encoded protein is CSAPNLRLSYEQYF.

The sample holds a few counts of this clonotype. This chain links TRBV6-5 with TRBJ2-7; 10 bases are a match to TRBD2. The CDR3 consists of 18 residues. V dropped 0 bases and J dropped 1; count of bases not matched to a gene: 9. Looked up from germline, CDR1 is MNHEY and CDR2 is SVGAGI. CDR3 sequence (DNA): TGTGCCAGCAGTTACTCGGGGCTAGCGGGAGACCTATCCTACGAGCAGTACTTC. This translates into CASSYSGLAGDLSYEQYF.

This chain joins TRBV6-2 or TRBV6-3 and TRBJ2-7, with 8 bases identical to TRBD1. Germline V CDR1 and CDR2: MNHEY, SVGEGT. The CDR3 runs 15 residues. With V trimmed by 3 bases and J by 3 bases, 7 bases remained unmatched. The CDR3 nucleotides read TGTGCCAGCAGTTATCTCGACAGGGGCATCTACGAGCAGTACTTC. Its translation is CASSYLDRGIYEQYF.

This rearrangement joins TRBV12-3 or TRBV12-4 to TRBJ1-3; a possible D gene is TRBD1 (5 bases). The V and J ends lost 4 bases and 1 base respectively, with 5 bases between them. The CDR3 has 13 amino acids. The CDR3 spells CASSWGSGNTIYF. The CDR3 DNA sequence: TGTGCCAGCAGTTGGGGGTCTGGAAACACCATATATTTT.

This chain joins TRBV4-2 and TRBJ1-5; no definite D call. Trimming took 0 bases from V and 7 from J, leaving 13 bases between them. The CDR3 covers 15 residues. In germline, CDR1 is LGHNA, CDR2 YNFKEQ. DNA of the CDR3: TGTGCCAGCAGCCAAGATGTGGGAGCGGGGCAGCCCCAGCATTTT. Encoded protein: CASSQDVGAGQPQHF.

This clonotype turned up a few times. The chain has TRBV7-2 and TRBJ2-3, with D hard to call. Per the germline V gene, CDR1 is SGHTA and CDR2 is FQGNSA. This CDR3 has 15 residues. Trimming stripped 5 bases from V and 0 bases from J, with 12 bases between. The CDR3 region is CASSPGKSSTDTQYF. The CDR3 DNA reads TGTGCCAGCAGCCCCGGCAAGTCTAGCACAGATACGCAGTATTTT. Filled out from reference TRBV7-2 and TRBJ2-3, the complete variable domain reads GAGVSQSPSNKVTEKGKDVELRCDPISGHTALYWYRQSLGQGLEFLIYFQGNSAPDKSGLPSDRFSAERTGGSVSTLTIQRTQQEDSAVYLCASSPGKSSTDTQYFGPGTRLTVL.